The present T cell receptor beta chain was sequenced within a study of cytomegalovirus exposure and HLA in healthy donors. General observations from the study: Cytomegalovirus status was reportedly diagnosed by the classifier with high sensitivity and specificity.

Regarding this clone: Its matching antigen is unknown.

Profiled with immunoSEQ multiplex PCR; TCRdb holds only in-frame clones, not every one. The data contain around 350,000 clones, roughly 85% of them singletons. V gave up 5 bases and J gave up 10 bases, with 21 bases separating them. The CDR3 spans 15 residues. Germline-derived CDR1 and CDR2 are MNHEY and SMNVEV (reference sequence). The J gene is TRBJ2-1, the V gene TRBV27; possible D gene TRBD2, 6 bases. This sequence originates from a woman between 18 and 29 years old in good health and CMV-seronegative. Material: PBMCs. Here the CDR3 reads CASSRKVWEAGEQFF. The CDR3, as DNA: TGTGCCAGCAGTCGGAAGGTCTGGGAGGCAGGGGAGCAGTTCTTC.